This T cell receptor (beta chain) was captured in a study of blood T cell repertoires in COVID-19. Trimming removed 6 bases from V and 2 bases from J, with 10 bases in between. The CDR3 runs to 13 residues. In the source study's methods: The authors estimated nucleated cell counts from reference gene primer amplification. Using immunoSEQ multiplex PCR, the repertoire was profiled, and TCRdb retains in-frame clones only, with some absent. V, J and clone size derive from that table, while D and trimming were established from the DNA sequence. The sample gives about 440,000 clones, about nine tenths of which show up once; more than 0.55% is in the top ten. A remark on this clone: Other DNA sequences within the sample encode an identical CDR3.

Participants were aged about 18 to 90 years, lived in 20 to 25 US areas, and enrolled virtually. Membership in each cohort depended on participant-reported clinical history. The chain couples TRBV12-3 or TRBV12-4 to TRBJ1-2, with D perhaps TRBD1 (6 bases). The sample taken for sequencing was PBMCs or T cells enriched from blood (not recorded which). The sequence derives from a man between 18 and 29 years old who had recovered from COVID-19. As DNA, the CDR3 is TGTGCCAGCAGCCCGGACAGAAACTATGGCTACACCTTC. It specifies CASSPDRNYGYTF.